Shown below are 19 T cell receptor beta chains from a single sample sequenced in a study of cytomegalovirus exposure and HLA in healthy donors. A multiplex PCR was run with 60 Vbeta primers and 13 Jbeta primers. The table came from immunoSEQ multiplex PCR; TCRdb's copy has only in-frame clones and leaves some out. The sample lists just over 65,000 clones, more than 80% occurring once. Source material: PBMCs. These receptors all stem from a human donor in good health.

This chain uses TRBV27 with TRBJ2-2; TRBD1 is a possible D gene (5 bases). This CDR3 has 18 amino acids. Germline CDR1 reads MNHEY; CDR2 reads SMNVEV (reference sequence). V was cut by 0 bases and J by 5 bases, with 19 bases left in between. The CDR3 nucleotides are TGTGCCAGCAGTTTATCGGTAGGGGCTCAGGGTCAAACCGGGGAGCTGTTTTTT. Its translation is CASSLSVGAQGQTGELFF.

The chain combines TRBV5-5 with TRBJ2-6; D gene uncertain. Trimming removed 0 bases from V and 2 bases from J, with 6 bases in between. The CDR3 sequence is 15 residues long. Germline V gene data show CDR1 as SGHKS and CDR2 as YYEKEE (reference sequence). In DNA, the CDR3 is TGTGCCAGCAGCTTGGCAACACCTGGGGCCAACGTCCTGACTTTC. As protein: CASSLATPGANVLTF.

The J gene is TRBJ2-1, the V gene TRBV7-2; 7 nucleotides line up with TRBD2. J was trimmed by 5 bases and V by 4 bases; bases with no gene match: 2. Germline V lookup: CDR1 SGHTA, CDR2 FQGNSA. The CDR3 consists of 13 residues. The CDR3, as DNA: TGTGCCAGCAGCTACGGGACTAACAATGAGCAGTTCTTC. Its protein is CASSYGTNNEQFF.

The rearrangement uses TRBV30 and TRBJ2-7; D uncertain. Trimming removed 3 bases at V and 3 bases at J, with 9 bases between. This CDR3 contains 12 residues. Germline CDR1 GTSNPN, CDR2 SVGIG (reference sequence). For the CDR3, the DNA is TGTGCCTGGAGCCCGGGTGTCTACGAGCAGTACTTC. Its translation: CAWSPGVYEQYF.

This clone was observed a single time. The rearrangement joins TRBV29-1 to TRBJ2-1, with 8 bases identical to TRBD2. Looked up from germline, CDR1 is SQVTM and CDR2 is ANQGSEA. The CDR3 has 14 residues. With V trimmed by 2 bases and J by 6 bases, 6 bases remained unmatched. The CDR3 bases are TGCAGCGTTGAAATCGGGGGGGCCGGCAATGAGCAGTTCTTC. Protein product: CSVEIGGAGNEQFF.

The V gene is TRBV18, the J gene TRBJ1-6; weak D call: TRBD1 (6 bases). Deletions cut 1 base from V and 5 bases from J, with 9 bases between. This CDR3 has 15 amino acids. Germline V CDR1 and CDR2: KGHSH, LQKENI. The CDR3 DNA follows: TGTGCCAGCTCACCACGGGACATCGATAATTCACCCCTCCACTTT. Encoded protein: CASSPRDIDNSPLHF.

V and J are TRBV19 and TRBJ1-2; D call uncertain. Trimming shortened V by 5 bases and J by 2 bases, and 12 bases separated the two germline ends. The V gene's germline CDR1 is LNHDA and CDR2 SQIVND (reference sequence). The CDR3 runs 14 residues. The CDR3 reads CASSQSRGNYGYTF. DNA for the CDR3: TGTGCCAGTAGTCAGTCCCGAGGGAACTATGGCTACACCTTC.

The rearrangement links TRBV9 to TRBJ2-7; 7 bases line up with TRBD2. V gave up 4 bases and J gave up 4 bases; unmatched junction bases: 8. CDR3 size: 14 residues. Germline V CDR1 and CDR2: SGDLS, YYNGEE. CDR3: CASSPTAGRYEQYF. CDR3 sequence (DNA): TGTGCCAGCAGCCCAACAGCGGGGAGGTACGAGCAGTACTTC.

This clone has more than one count but fewer than ten. V is TRBV6-5 and J is TRBJ1-2; 11 bases are a match to TRBD1. This CDR3 is built from 13 residues. The germline V gene has CDR1 MNHEY and CDR2 SVGAGI. Losses at the gene ends were 8 bases for V and 2 bases for J; bases not matched to a gene: 1. DNA for the CDR3: TGTGCCAGCGGGACAGGGGGGAACTATGGCTACACCTTC. Translated: CASGTGGNYGYTF.

In nucleotides, the CDR3 is TGTGCCAGCAGTTTATCGGGAGGGGGAGGTCAGCCCCAGCATTTT. Translation: CASSLSGGGGQPQHF. This chain uses TRBV27 with TRBJ1-5; tentative D call: TRBD1 (6 bases). CDR3 length: 15 residues. The ends were cut back, 0 bases at V and 6 bases at J, with 12 bases in the middle. The germline V gene has CDR1 MNHEY and CDR2 SMNVEV (reference sequence).

The chain combines TRBV19 with TRBJ1-2; possible D gene TRBD1, 6 bases. Trimming removed 4 bases at V and 0 bases at J, with 9 bases between. The germline CDR1 and CDR2 sequences are LNHDA and SQIVND (reference sequence). The CDR3 contains 14 residues. This CDR3 reads CASSTTGTNYGYTF. The CDR3 bases are TGTGCCAGTAGTACGACAGGAACTAACTATGGCTACACCTTC.

There are a few counts of this clone. CDR3 residues: CASSTMTGGGGTQYF. Written as DNA, the CDR3 is TGTGCCAGCAGCACTATGACAGGGGGCGGCGGTACGCAGTATTTT. The chain couples TRBV13 to TRBJ2-3, with 10 bases fitting TRBD1. Trimming cost V 5 bases and J 8 bases; bases outside gene matches: 10. CDR3 size: 15 residues. CDR1 and CDR2 from the germline V gene are PRHDT and FYEKMQ (reference sequence).

The V gene is TRBV5-4, the J gene TRBJ2-7, with TRBD1 matching 10 bases. Germline CDR1 reads SGHNT; CDR2 reads YYREEE (reference sequence). This CDR3 region has 16 residues. V lost 0 bases to trimming and J lost 6 bases; unmatched junction nucleotides: 9. The DNA of the CDR3 is TGTGCCAGCAGCTTGGCCCCGGACAGGGGGACCTCCGAGCAGTACTTC. It translates to CASSLAPDRGTSEQYF.

The rearrangement uses TRBV14 and TRBJ1-1, with no clear D. The V end lost 0 bases, the J end lost 1 base, and 9 bases lay between the germline ends. Germline lookup yields CDR1 SGHDN and CDR2 FVKESK. This CDR3 has 15 amino acids. The CDR3 reads CASSQDIGENTEAFF. The CDR3 nucleotides read TGTGCCAGCAGCCAAGATATCGGGGAGAACACTGAAGCTTTCTTT.

The chain couples TRBV2 to TRBJ1-2; 8 bases map to TRBD1. Germline V gene sequence: CDR1 SNHLY, CDR2 FYNNEI. The CDR3 consists of 12 residues. With 11 bases clipped from V and 1 base from J, the junction kept 3 bases outside the gene matches. CDR3 in DNA: TGTGCCGGAGGACAGGGTAACTATGGCTACACCTTC. Residues: CAGGQGNYGYTF.

In its sample, this clone was seen a few times. Other DNA sequences in this sample translate to the same CDR3. CDR3 in amino acids: CATQDRENQPQHF. DNA for the CDR3: TGTGCCACCCAGGACAGGGAAAATCAGCCCCAGCATTTT. The V and J genes are TRBV2 and TRBJ1-5; TRBD1 matches 8 bases. In germline, CDR1 is SNHLY, CDR2 FYNNEI. The CDR3 is 13 amino acids. Unmatched junction bases numbered 6, after V lost 10 bases and J lost 4 bases.

V is TRBV27 and J is TRBJ1-2; D unresolved. Per the germline V gene, CDR1 is MNHEY and CDR2 is SMNVEV (reference sequence). The CDR3 contains 16 residues. Trimming pared 2 bases from V and 1 base from J, leaving 14 bases between. Here the CDR3 DNA reads TGTGCCAGCAGTTTAAGGCGGCAGAGAGTTAACTATGGCTACACCTTC. Its protein product is CASSLRRQRVNYGYTF.

As DNA, the CDR3 is TGTGCCAGCAGCCCTAATCCTGAGAGCTCTGGAAACACCATATATTTT. It translates to CASSPNPESSGNTIYF. V usage is TRBV7-2 and J usage is TRBJ1-3; D uncertain. Germline lookup yields CDR1 SGHTA and CDR2 FQGNSA. The CDR3 extends over 16 amino acids. Trimming stripped 5 bases from V and 0 bases from J, with 14 bases between.

This sequence joins TRBV6-5 and TRBJ1-1; D possibly corresponds to TRBD1 (6 bases). Per the germline V gene, CDR1 is MNHEY and CDR2 is SVGAGI. Trimming left V 6 bases short and J 7 bases short, with 15 bases between. The CDR3 totals 13 residues. The CDR3 is CASSSLLGGEAFF. For the CDR3, the DNA is TGTGCCAGCAGCAGTCTATTAGGGGGTGAAGCTTTCTTT.